This T cell receptor beta chain was profiled in a study of blood T cell repertoires in COVID-19. Study information: Some COVID-19 samples were acute and others convalescent; all came from the United States, Italy and Spain. In each case, the material was cDNA or gDNA derived from T cells, B-cell-depleted T cells, or PBMCs.

In the original processing: By means of reference gene primer amplification, nucleated cell counts were estimated. TCRdb's table, derived via immunoSEQ multiplex PCR, lists solely in-frame clones and lacks some. Clonal size and the V and J genes are those of that table, whereas D and trimming came from the DNA. The profile shows about 46,000 clones, approximately 80% of them singletons. This clone showed up just a few times. Looked up from germline, CDR1 is KGHDR and CDR2 is SFDVKD. There are 12 residues in the CDR3. J lost 9 bases, V lost 4 bases, and 4 bases had no gene match. The chain is built from TRBV24-1 and TRBJ1-1, with 7 bases identical to TRBD1. Sequenced input: peripheral blood. This sequence was found in a man in his sixties with acute or convalescent COVID-19. CDR3 DNA: TGTGCCACCAGTGAGCCGGGACAGAAAGCTTTCTTT. Amino acids: CATSEPGQKAFF.